This entry lists 23 T cell receptor beta chains sequenced from one sample in a study of shared clonotypes between healthy human individuals. Clones were sequenced by immunoSEQ multiplex PCR, and TCRdb holds only the in-frame ones, with some missing. Of about 380,000 clones in the sample, 96% were seen once. Sequencing was carried out using memory CD8+ T cells sorted from blood. Subset here: CD45RO+ cells pooled with CCR7-negative TemRA cells. These receptors originate from a man aged 25 to 45 in good health.

This CDR3 is CASSRRSGAPGANVLTF. CDR3 nucleotide sequence: TGTGCCAGCTCACGCCGTTCAGGGGCGCCCGGGGCCAACGTCCTGACTTTC. V and J are TRBV18 and TRBJ2-6; weak D call: TRBD1 (6 bases). V dropped 4 bases and J dropped 4 bases, with 17 bases sitting between them. Germline CDR1 and CDR2: KGHSH and LQKENI. This CDR3 contains 17 residues.

The chain couples TRBV7-2 to TRBJ2-2; no reliable D call. This CDR3 is 15 amino acids long. V was pared by 1 base and J by 3 bases, with 9 bases between. The germline CDR1 and CDR2 sequences are SGHTA and FQGNSA. CDR3 in DNA: TGTGCCAGCAGCTTAGGGGGTCTTTACACCGGGGAGCTGTTTTTT. This codes for CASSLGGLYTGELFF.

The chain uses TRBV28 and TRBJ2-5, with TRBD1 matching 7 bases. Germline CDR1 MDHEN, CDR2 SYDVKM. CDR3 size: 17 residues. After removal of 1 base from V and 0 bases from J, the junction contained 8 bases not matched to a gene. CDR3 protein: CASSLLGGGWYQETQYF. The CDR3 DNA follows: TGTGCCAGCAGTTTATTAGGGGGCGGTTGGTACCAAGAGACCCAGTACTTC.

The chain recombines TRBV27 with TRBJ1-1; D not certain. The ends were cut back, 3 bases at V and 0 bases at J, with 14 bases in the middle. This CDR3 spans 16 amino acids. CDR1 is MNHEY, CDR2 SMNVEV, per germline (reference sequence). CDR3 sequence reads: CASSFNGYNMNTEAFF. Here the CDR3 DNA reads TGTGCCAGCAGTTTTAATGGGTATAACATGAACACTGAAGCTTTCTTT.

The rearrangement links TRBV5-1 to TRBJ2-1, with 9 positions matching TRBD2. This CDR3 contains 17 residues. V was pared by 2 bases and J by 0 bases, with 6 bases of the junction left unmatched. Germline V gives CDR1 SGHRS, CDR2 YFSETQ. The CDR3 DNA is TGCGCCAGCAGCTTCCTGACTAGCGGTAACTCCTACAATGAGCAGTTCTTC. It translates to CASSFLTSGNSYNEQFF.

V usage is TRBV30 and J usage is TRBJ2-1; 11 bases align to TRBD2. The junction had 6 bases not matched to a gene; V was cut back by 2 bases and J by 6 bases. CDR3 length: 15 amino acids. The germline gives CDR1 GTSNPN, CDR2 SVGIG (reference sequence). CDR3 DNA: TGTGCCTGGAGTACCACTAGCGGGAGTATCAATGAGCAGTTCTTC. Translation gives CAWSTTSGSINEQFF. Full variable domain (outside the CDR3, taken from reference TRBV30 and TRBJ2-1): SQTIHQWPATLVQPVGSPLSLECTVEGTSNPNLYWYRQAAGRGLQLLFYSVGIGQISSEVPQNLSASRPQDRQFILSSKKLLLSDSGFYLCAWSTTSGSINEQFFGPGTRLTVL.

This chain uses TRBV7-2 with TRBJ2-1, with 7 bases matching TRBD2. Germline V gives CDR1 SGHTA, CDR2 FQGNSA. The CDR3 is 14 amino acids. J gave up 4 bases and V 3 bases, and 3 bases lay outside the gene matches. The CDR3 loop is CASSFSGHYNEQFF. The CDR3 bases are TGTGCCAGCAGCTTTAGCGGGCATTACAATGAGCAGTTCTTC. The full variable domain, completed using reference TRBV7-2 and TRBJ2-1, is GAGVSQSPSNKVTEKGKDVELRCDPISGHTALYWYRQSLGQGLEFLIYFQGNSAPDKSGLPSDRFSAERTGGSVSTLTIQRTQQEDSAVYLCASSFSGHYNEQFFGPGTRLTVL.

J is TRBJ2-1 and V is TRBV28; the D is unclear. Germline V gene sequence: CDR1 MDHEN, CDR2 SYDVKM. V shed 2 bases and J shed 5 bases, with 7 bases lying between them. The CDR3 totals 13 residues. CDR3 in DNA: TGTGCCAGCAGTTTAATTCTGAACAATGAGCAGTTCTTC. This gives the protein CASSLILNNEQFF.

The chain couples TRBV10-3 to TRBJ2-7; 8 nucleotides match TRBD2. V dropped 10 bases and J dropped 1; count of bases not matched to a gene: 6. The CDR3 sequence is 13 residues long. From germline, CDR1 is ENHRY and CDR2 SYGVKD. CDR3 sequence: CATQPSGSYEQYF. The CDR3 DNA reads as TGTGCCACTCAGCCTAGCGGGTCCTACGAGCAGTACTTC.

The V and J genes are TRBV5-1 and TRBJ1-3; a possible D gene is TRBD1 (5 bases). Between the trimmed V and J ends, which lost 0 bases and 0 bases, there was a span of 7 bases. Germline lookup yields CDR1 SGHRS and CDR2 YFSETQ. CDR3 length: 15 residues. CDR3 loop: CASSLGGISGNTIYF. Written as DNA, the CDR3 is TGCGCCAGCAGCTTGGGGGGGATCTCTGGAAACACCATATATTTT.

V is TRBV5-1 and J is TRBJ2-3; D not resolved. Germline CDR1 SGHRS, CDR2 YFSETQ. This CDR3 spans 11 amino acids. V was clipped by 0 bases and J by 8 bases, with 4 bases between them. The CDR3 nucleotides read TGCGCCAGCAGCTTGGGTTTTACGCAGTATTTT. This codes for CASSLGFTQYF.

The chain has TRBV7-9 and TRBJ2-3, with 7 bases aligning to TRBD2. Germline values: CDR1 SEHNR, CDR2 FQNEAQ (reference sequence). The CDR3 extends over 17 amino acids. V lost 4 bases, J lost 0 bases, and 10 bases stayed unmatched. The DNA of the CDR3 is TGTGCCAGCAGCTCCCGGTCAACTAGCGCTAGCACAGATACGCAGTATTTT. Translated: CASSSRSTSASTDTQYF.

This rearrangement joins TRBV28 to TRBJ1-2; D remains unclear. CDR1 MDHEN and CDR2 SYDVKM come from the germline V gene. The CDR3 spans 17 residues. The germline V and J ends were trimmed by 0 bases and 7 bases, with 21 bases remaining between them. CDR3 region: CASSLWDSKGERAGYTF. Here the CDR3 DNA reads TGTGCCAGCAGTTTATGGGACTCGAAGGGAGAGAGGGCTGGCTACACCTTC.

The chain employs TRBV30 and TRBJ2-1; TRBD2 matches 7 bases. CDR1 GTSNPN and CDR2 SVGIG come from the germline V gene (reference sequence). Losses at the gene ends were 0 bases for V and 6 bases for J; bases not matched to a gene: 14. The CDR3 has 17 amino acids. The CDR3 region is CAWSVLLTSSGVNEQFF. The CDR3 DNA reads TGTGCCTGGAGTGTACTCCTTACTAGCAGCGGGGTCAATGAGCAGTTCTTC.

The rearrangement joins TRBV11-3 to TRBJ2-2; unclear D gene. The CDR3 consists of 14 residues. Trimming cost V 3 bases and J 0 bases, with 5 bases left between them. Germline values: CDR1 SGHNT, CDR2 YENEEA. The DNA of the CDR3 is TGTGCCAGCAGCTTTGGCGCGAACACCGGGGAGCTGTTTTTT. Its translation is CASSFGANTGELFF.

This chain links TRBV28 with TRBJ1-2; 7 bases fit TRBD1. Germline V CDR1 and CDR2: MDHEN, SYDVKM. The J segment lost 8 bases and the V segment lost 6 bases, leaving 9 bases of the junction unmatched. This CDR3 is built from 13 residues. CDR3 residues: CASSPFQGGGYTF. In DNA, the CDR3 is TGTGCCAGCAGCCCCTTTCAGGGGGGAGGCTACACCTTC.

This clone was detected once. The chain recombines TRBV5-1 with TRBJ2-5, with D tentatively TRBD1 or TRBD2 (6 bases each). Germline V gives CDR1 SGHRS, CDR2 YFSETQ. The CDR3 loop spans 14 amino acids. The V and J ends lost 1 base and 5 bases respectively, with 12 bases between them. The CDR3 spells CASSLNTGRETQYF. The CDR3 nucleotides are TGCGCCAGCAGCTTGAATACAGGGAGGGAGACCCAGTACTTC.

CDR3 loop: CASSARTGGNYGYTF. The CDR3 nucleotides read TGTGCCAGCAGTGCTAGGACAGGCGGCAACTATGGCTACACCTTC. This rearrangement joins TRBV7-9 to TRBJ1-2; TRBD1 matches at 7 bases. The CDR3 has 15 amino acids. Germline V gene sequence: CDR1 SEHNR, CDR2 FQNEAQ (reference sequence). Germline trimming cut 6 bases from V and 2 bases from J; bases unmatched to any gene: 9.

The V gene is TRBV30, the J gene TRBJ1-5, with 11 bases aligning to TRBD1. The J segment lost 7 bases and the V segment lost 3 bases, leaving 5 bases of the junction unmatched. The CDR3 covers 14 residues. Germline V gene data show CDR1 as GTSNPN and CDR2 as SVGIG (reference sequence). The CDR3 DNA follows: TGTGCCTGGAGCGGACAGGGGGCATGGCAGCCCCAGCATTTT. Translated: CAWSGQGAWQPQHF.

The chain is built from TRBV6-6 and TRBJ2-7; 7 bases fit TRBD2. Germline V gene sequence: CDR1 MNHNY, CDR2 SVGAGI (reference sequence). This CDR3 has 15 residues. V dropped 6 bases and J dropped 4; count of bases not matched to a gene: 12. The CDR3 sequence: CASSGNDGRWYEQYF. In nucleotides, the CDR3 is TGTGCCAGCAGCGGTAACGACGGGAGGTGGTACGAGCAGTACTTC.

The chain carries TRBV11-2 and TRBJ1-4; 10 nucleotides match TRBD1. V trimming: 5 bases; J trimming: 5 bases; junction bases outside the gene matches: 5. In germline, CDR1 is SGHAT, CDR2 FQNNGV. This CDR3 spans 15 amino acids. The CDR3 DNA reads as TGTGCCAGCAGCCAGAGGGGACAGGGGAATGAAAAACTGTTTTTT. Translated, it gives CASSQRGQGNEKLFF.

This chain joins TRBV11-1 and TRBJ2-1, with TRBD1 matching over 9 bases. With 5 bases clipped from V and 6 bases from J, the junction kept 2 bases outside the gene matches. Germline values: CDR1 SGHAT, CDR2 FQDESV (reference sequence). There are 13 residues in the CDR3. The CDR3 protein is CASSPQGANEQFF. CDR3 DNA: TGTGCCAGCAGCCCACAGGGGGCCAATGAGCAGTTCTTC.

A few counts support this clone. The rearrangement joins TRBV5-6 to TRBJ1-1, with 9 bases lining up with TRBD1. CDR3 size: 13 residues. The trim removed 3 bases at V and 5 bases at J, leaving 2 bases unmatched. Germline V gene sequence: CDR1 SGHDT, CDR2 YYEEEE. CDR3 bases: TGTGCCAGCAGCTGGGACAGGGTAACTGAAGCTTTCTTT. Protein product: CASSWDRVTEAFF.